The clone carrying this TCR beta chain was picked up many times. The data originate from a study of T-cell reconstitution after alpha-beta-depleted transplantation in children. CDR3 length equals 15 residues. Germline V gene sequence: CDR1 SGDLS, CDR2 YYNGEE. V was clipped by 4 bases and J by 10 bases; unmatched bases: 10. Unique molecular identifiers were built into the TCRbeta library. TCRdb ran MiXCR on the PCR reads and lists one entry per CDR3 protein. This table has hundreds of thousands of distinct CDR3 sequences, around 13% appearing once. The sample in question was PBMCs from the stem cell graft donor, obtained from the stem cell graft. The V call is TRBV9, the J call TRBJ2-1; 11 bases match TRBD2. This TCR derives from a human donor who donated a stem cell graft to a child with acute lymphoblastic leukemia. The DNA of the CDR3 is TGTGCCAGCAGCCAACTAGCGGGGGCTGCCGGGGAGCAGTTCTTC. Its translation is CASSQLAGAAGEQFF.